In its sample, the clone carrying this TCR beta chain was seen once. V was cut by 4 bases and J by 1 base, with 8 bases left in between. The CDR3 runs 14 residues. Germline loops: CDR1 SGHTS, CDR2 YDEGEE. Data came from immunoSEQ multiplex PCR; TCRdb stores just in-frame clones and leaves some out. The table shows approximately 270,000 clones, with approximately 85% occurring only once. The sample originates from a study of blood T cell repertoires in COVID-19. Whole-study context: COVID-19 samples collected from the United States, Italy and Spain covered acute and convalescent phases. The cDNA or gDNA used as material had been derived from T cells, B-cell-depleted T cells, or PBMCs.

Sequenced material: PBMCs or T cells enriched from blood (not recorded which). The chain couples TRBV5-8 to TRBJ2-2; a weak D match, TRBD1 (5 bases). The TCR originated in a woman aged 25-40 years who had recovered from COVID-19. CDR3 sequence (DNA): TGTGCCAGCAGCAGACAGCTGAACACCGGGGAGCTGTTTTTT. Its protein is CASSRQLNTGELFF.